The T cell receptor (beta chain) under discussion was sequenced for a study of cytomegalovirus exposure and HLA in healthy donors. Looking at the study overall: The use of the same platform for the 90 to 150 validation repertoires and the 550 to 850 first-cohort repertoires was reported by a later analysis.

The CDR3 sequence is 17 residues long. The junction had 11 bases not matched to a gene; V was cut back by 2 bases and J by 5 bases. The V gene's germline CDR1 is LNHNV and CDR2 YYDKDF (reference sequence). The data were produced by immunoSEQ multiplex PCR, yet TCRdb's version contains in-frame clones alone and is incomplete. The sample shows about 160,000 clones, roughly 91% of them seen only once. The material sequenced was PBMCs. The sequence was obtained from a woman younger than 30 in good health and CMV-seropositive. V is TRBV15 and J is TRBJ2-5, with TRBD1 identical over 10 bases. The CDR3 coding sequence is TGTGCCACCAGCAGAAGTACCGGGACAGGGGTCCCCGAGACCCAGTACTTC. Amino acid sequence: CATSRSTGTGVPETQYF.